The clone carrying this T cell receptor beta chain showed up just a few times. Its antigen is currently unknown. The sample belongs to a study of blood T cells in healthy people across ages. Study-wide points: Long-lived donors had more naive CD4+ cells and higher diversity than aged donors.

This CDR3 comprises 13 residues. V lost 1 base and J 6 bases, leaving 6 bases between the germline ends. Primed by a sample-barcoded 5' primer and a J-beta primer mix, a second PCR proceeded for about 6 to 11 cycles. TCRdb re-called the 5' RACE reads through MiXCR, storing one row per CDR3 protein. The data contain approximately 900,000 distinct CDR3 sequences, 45% to 50% of them singletons. Sequencing was carried out using blood. The origin of this receptor is a man aged 25-40 years in good health. V and J are TRBV12-3 or TRBV12-4 and TRBJ2-2, with D possibly being TRBD2 (5 bases). The CDR3 DNA sequence: TGTGCCAGCAGTTTAGTCGGGGCCGGGGAGCTGTTTTTT. Residues: CASSLVGAGELFF.